What follows is one TCR beta chain and its context. It lacks a known antigen. No much larger clone exists at a distance of one base, and base qualities are not known. The cohort comprised fewer than 700 healthy bone marrow donors. At the time of sampling, every cohort member was nominally healthy, though immune exposures that went unrecorded were likely present. The donor was CMV seronegative and was included in the group of a few hundred seronegative cohort members. A peripheral blood sample was provided by each donor, and peripheral blood mononuclear cells were used for TCR beta sequencing. Genomic DNA extraction from the blood cell samples was performed with the Qiagen DNeasy Blood Extraction Kit. These data originate in a study of cytomegalovirus exposure and HLA in healthy donors (TCRdb year 2017). For the study in its entirety: An earlier analysis of approximately 640 of the donors reported 250 to 350 Gb of sequence data and 100 million to 130 million unique TCR beta sequences from some 180 million T cells. The aim of the study was to test whether cataloging public T cell receptors could identify signatures of past pathogen exposure. About five DR-DQ haplotypes were handled as single units for association and clustering because linkage in the cohort was strong. Besides the first cohort of roughly 660 subjects, a separate validation cohort made up of 120 or so different subjects was used. In a later genetic analysis, genome-wide SNP genotypes for about 55% of the 666 donors were used, and that subset was treated as a discovery cohort. In a later analysis, previously published TCR beta repertoires from 500 to 750 donors were re-analyzed and high-resolution HLA genotyping was added so that TCR occurrence patterns could be studied. The study combined high-throughput TCR immunosequencing, statistical association of individual TCRs with disease status, and machine learning to predict cytomegalovirus infection status. Alongside the repertoire data, information on donor age, sex, ethnicity and CMV serostatus was compiled. Both class I and class II loci were covered by HLA typing, at four-digit resolution. The T cell repertoires of under 750 subjects were profiled by immunosequencing and related to cytomegalovirus serostatus. To decide whether each TCR beta V gene segment behaved as functional or pseudogenic, an earlier analysis of some 600 of the donors relied on high-throughput TCR beta sequencing. Across some 400 genotyped donors of the cohort, an average of about 240,000 unique TCR beta nucleotide sequences per donor were sequenced, and about a sixth of those sequences were non-productive. In the later analysis, no new phenotypic data were used to find candidate immune exposures; instead, reliance was placed on TCR beta sequences and their occurrence across donors. An early release covering around 630 HLA-typed donors comprised approximately 290 gigabases of sequencing data and around 86 million unique TCR sequences. Of the 300 to 500 genotyped donors, more than 75% were placed in the genetic ancestry cluster associated with self-reported Caucasian donors. All discovery cohort repertoires had been generated using a single sequencing platform. Typing coverage varied by locus: 629-630 donors for A, B, C, DRB1 and DQB1; approximately 500 for DQA1; approximately 610 for DPA1; approximately 490 for DPB1.

The protocol used for the library was the immunoSEQ multiplex PCR assay. For the multiplex PCR, a mixture combining 60 forward primers for TCR Vbeta segments and 13 reverse primers for TCR Jbeta segments was used. Amplification of the CDR3 region of rearranged TCR beta genes was performed with a multiplex PCR assay on genomic DNA. The amplified TCR beta libraries were sequenced on the Illumina HiSeq System as 87-base-pair reads. Per the original workflow: A later analysis counted tens of millions of unique TCR beta chains across the 666 repertoires, and 10 million to 11 million of these chains were shared by at least two donors. Raw reads were error-corrected and collapsed into unique sequences by a nearest-neighbor algorithm in which closely related sequences were merged to remove PCR and sequencing errors. To assign V, D and J gene segments, CDR3 sequences were aligned to IMGT reference sequences. For a sequence to be retained, a match of at least six nucleotides was required to both a V gene segment and a J gene segment. Rearrangements were classified as productive when the CDR3 lacked stop codons and remained in frame with V and J, and all other rearrangements were classified as non-productive. CDR3 was defined by IMGT convention, running from the second conserved V-encoded cysteine to the conserved J-encoded phenylalanine. In an earlier analysis of more than 550 of the donors, sequences lacking an unambiguous match to a single V gene segment were excluded. An earlier analysis of 500 to 700 of the donors classified V segments as functional when productive rearrangements were above 56.7% and as segregating when the standard deviation between donors was above 5%. A statistical classification framework was built for diagnosing cytomegalovirus status from the catalog of TCR beta chain sequences. V and J gene assignment, in a later analysis, came from comparing TCR nucleotide sequences with IMGT/GENE-DB human TR gene sequences. Using the TCRdist pipeline, a later analysis assigned CDR3 sequences along with most-parsimonious VDJ recombination scenarios. In a later analysis, each TCR beta chain was defined by its CDR3 amino acid sequence together with its V-gene family, and reads lacking a unique V-gene family were excluded. As a way to deal with suspected cross-contamination and a sequencing artifact, a later analysis dropped hundreds of nucleotide sequences that were highly shared and had low generation probability. A later analysis calculated a clonal expansion index for each public chain from normalized within-repertoire ranks of inferred template counts. In a later analysis, generation probabilities were computed with a VDJ recombination model fitted to out-of-frame rearrangements, and the resulting probabilities were checked against IGoR. Hypergeometric tests were used in a later analysis to score TCR-TCR, TCR-HLA and TCR-CMV co-occurrence, with a repertoire-size bias correction applied to the TCR pairs. To estimate false discovery rates, a later analysis permuted the HLA or CMV assignments 20 times. In a later analysis, co-occurring TCRs were grouped using DBSCAN, and TCRdist sequence similarity was added for clustering within HLA-allele-positive subsets. For co-occurrence clustering, repertoires with fewer than 30,000 or more than 120,000 public chains were excluded, along with a handful of repertoires with anomalous nucleotide sharing. As stored in TCRdb, this immuneACCESS dataset retains in-frame rearrangements with V and J assigned. A fraction of the clones does not appear; measured against another copy, unresolved V genes explain less than half of the discrepancy, and the remainder lacks a known reason. The DNA gave D and trimming, while V, J and clone size come from that table. Across this sample there are around 130,000 clones, with around 80% seen only once. The ten biggest clones cover 3% to 4% of the sample.

What the research found in general, with its limitations: Specific HLA alleles were associated with 16,951 TCR beta sequences at a false discovery rate of 0.05 in a later analysis. Because HLA typing was missing for some donors at each locus, association tests included only the typed subset. In an earlier analysis of 587 of the donors, most TCR beta V segments appeared in productive rearrangements about 87% or about 30% of the time, broadly matching IMGT annotations. In a later analysis, most CMV-associated TCR beta chains were found to appear HLA-restricted, with HLA associations seemingly driven largely by CMV exposure. A total of fewer than 200 TCR beta chains were listed by the study as associated with cytomegalovirus. The presence/absence analyses assumed that sequencing depth was roughly uniform across donors, and that assumption may not be true. The classifier was reported to diagnose cytomegalovirus status with high specificity and sensitivity in both the original and validation cohorts. The sequencing pipeline was judged likely to have produced a cluster of highly shared sequence variants as a technical artifact. A later genetic analysis reported fewer N-insertions in productive TCRs among donors in an Asian-associated ancestry cluster than the roughly 690-donor mean. A later analysis reported that several top co-occurrence clusters appeared linked to parvovirus B19, influenza, CMV and Epstein-Barr virus. Correlated functional status among segregating V segments might be attributable to linkage disequilibrium, but an unknown experimental factor could not be ruled out. A later analysis found that HLA-associated TCR beta chains were more clonally expanded and had lower generation probabilities than equally common non-associated chains. In this cohort, only TCR beta chains were sequenced, and detectable features were limited by the absence of alpha or paired-chain data. A few of the identified cytomegalovirus-associated TCR beta chains were confirmed in vitro to be specific for cytomegalovirus antigens. Because the 87-base-pair reads could not distinguish some IMGT-functional V segments, including TRBV6-2 and TRBV6-3, those segments were excluded. Because counts were too low, some 16 rarely observed V segments, including chromosome 9 orphons, were excluded from the earlier analysis of 587 of the donors. V-gene and J-gene trimming of TCR beta chains was associated with a missense DCLRE1C variant in a later genetic analysis, and the association was replicated in an independent cohort. When HLA alleles, especially DR and DQ, strongly co-occurred, TCR associations were difficult to assign to individual alleles. While some public TCRs were present in many individuals, most TCR sequences turned up only very rarely across donors. According to a later analysis, TCR association rates differed among HLA loci, with DRB1 alleles showing the most associated TCRs and HLA-C alleles showing the fewest. The only immune exposure information available for the cohort was CMV serostatus. A further reported finding was that TCR beta sequences accurately predicted the HLA-A and HLA-B alleles for most subjects in the first cohort. The authors suggested that the approach could potentially be generalized to other disease states and immunological phenotypes.

Via the germline V gene, CDR1 is ENHRY and CDR2 SYGVKD. From V the trimming removes 7 bases and from J it removes 4 bases, while the gene matches leave 10 bases of the junction unaccounted for. The CDR3 runs 14 amino acids, cysteine and phenylalanine included. Of the read, only the CDR3 DNA is kept; its 42 bases are in frame from base 1. The sequenced sample consisted of PBMCs. The V and J genes are TRBV10-3 and TRBJ2-7, and TRBD2 matches 7 of the central bases. The clonotype was recovered from a middle-aged woman in good health and CMV-seronegative. The DNA sequence follows: TGTGCCATCAATAGTCCCGCTAGCGGATACGAGCAGTACTTC. The encoded protein is CAINSPASGYEQYF.